This T cell receptor beta chain was identified during a study of blood T cell repertoires in COVID-19 (dated by TCRdb to 2018 to 2020). A note on the overall study: Samples covering the acute and convalescent phases of COVID-19 were provided by collaborators in the United States, Italy and Spain. Where available, HLA class I and class II types were obtained from metadata supplied by the sample provider rather than from assay-based typing. Deeply sampled blood TCRbeta repertoires from subjects exposed to, actively infected with, or recovered from COVID-19 were included in the dataset. The prospective study material was composed of cDNA or gDNA derived from T cells, B-cell-depleted T cells, or PBMCs. Nearly every sample came with metadata listing a de-identified subject ID, COVID-19 status, age in years and sex. The repertoires were released in a freely available public database meant as a resource for research on the immune response to SARS-CoV-2. Samples came from the ongoing ImmuneRACE study (first 160 participants) plus 1,254 subjects from 6 global collaborators.

Details on this clone: There is no known antigen for this receptor. Qualities for individual bases were not recorded, and no much larger clone is one base off.

CDR1 and CDR2 were assigned from the germline V gene as SGHTA and FQGTGA. From its cysteine to its phenylalanine, the CDR3 spans 12 amino acids. Of the read, only the CDR3 DNA is kept; its 36 bases are in frame from base 1. Trimming removed 5 bases from V and 7 bases from J, leaving 9 bases between the germline ends. Study-wide conclusions, independent of this receptor: The quantity of clinical and demographic metadata differed by source and by participant and was supplied without curation.

Whole blood was collected in K2EDTA tubes by collaborating institutions according to the institutions' own protocols. For TCRbeta analysis, collaborators shipped samples as frozen whole blood, isolated PBMCs, or DNA extracted from either of those sample types. TCRbeta CDR3 regions were amplified from genomic DNA using the immunoSEQ Assay, a bias-controlled multiplex PCR. The authors' pipeline ran thus. Nucleated cell counts per sample were estimated from amplification of reference gene primers within the assay. To quantify the absolute abundance of each unique TCRbeta CDR3 rearrangement, sequence reads were collapsed and filtered. Productive Simpson clonality was computed per sample as the square root of Simpson's diversity index over productive rearrangements. Not all clones reach the TCRdb copy of this immuneACCESS table, which keeps in-frame sequences only. Checked studies attribute under half of the gap to unresolved V genes and leave the rest unexplained. D and trimming come from the DNA, and the V and J calls and clone size come from that table. This sample lists 40,000 to 50,000 clones; about 81% were detected once. The leading ten clones occupy approximately 42% of the sample.

This receptor was identified in a middle-aged man with active or convalescent COVID-19. The chain joins TRBV7-3 to TRBJ2-1, and TRBD1 may be the D gene, going by 5 matching bases. Sequences were obtained from peripheral blood. The DNA sequence is as follows: TGTGCCAGCAGCCTGACAGAAAATGAGCAGTTCTTC. The encoded protein is CASSLTENEQFF.